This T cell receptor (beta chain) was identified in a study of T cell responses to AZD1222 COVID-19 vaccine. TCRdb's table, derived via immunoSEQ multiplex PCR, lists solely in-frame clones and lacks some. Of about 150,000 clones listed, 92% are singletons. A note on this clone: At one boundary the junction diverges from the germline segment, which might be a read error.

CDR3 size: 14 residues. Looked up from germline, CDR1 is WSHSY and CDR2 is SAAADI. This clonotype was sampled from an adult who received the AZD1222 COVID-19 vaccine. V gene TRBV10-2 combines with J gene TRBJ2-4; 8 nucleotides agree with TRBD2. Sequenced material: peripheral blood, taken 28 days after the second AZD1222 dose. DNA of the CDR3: TGCGCCAGCAGTGAAGGACTAGCCCAAAACATTCAGTACTTC. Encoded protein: CASSEGLAQNIQYF.